This TCR beta chain appears in the sequencing data of a study of T cell clonotyping in hematopoietic cell transplantation. Study-level findings and limits: Cells were unsorted, so CD4 and CD8 contributions were not separated. Pathologically expanded recipient clonotypes increased progressively from day 30 to day 180 as diversity fell. Higher Inverse Simpson Index values in graft donor and pretransplant recipient predicted broader posttransplant TCR diversity.

TCRdb's table, derived via immunoSEQ multiplex PCR, lists solely in-frame clones and lacks some. This sample has under 15,000 clones, with 80% to 95% found just once. Remarks on this clone: Antigen: not known.

The material sequenced was peripheral blood mononuclear cells. This clonotype was sampled from a man under 40 in good health. Some clones in this sample may be carry-over from other donors' samples.

The CDR3 nucleotides are TGTGCCAGCAGCTCGGGGACAGGCTTATATGATGAAAAACTGTTTTTT. This encodes CASSSGTGLYDEKLFF. The genes are TRBV5-8 and TRBJ1-4, with 8 bases lining up with TRBD1. The CDR3 consists of 16 residues. V was clipped by 3 bases and J by 6 bases; unmatched bases: 10. Germline V gene sequence: CDR1 SGHTS, CDR2 YDEGEE.